Below, 25 T cell receptor beta chains from the same sample are listed, as sequenced in a study of response to subunit inactivated influenza vaccine. TCRdb re-called the RT-PCR reads through MiXCR, storing one row per CDR3 protein. Of fewer than 550,000 distinct CDR3 sequences in the sample, about 25% were seen once. The sequences come from CD4+ T cells sorted from PBMCs, collected roughly 5 days after vaccination. Receptors were obtained from a man in his forties or fifties who received an inactivated influenza vaccine.

The chain joins TRBV20-1 to TRBJ1-5; the match to TRBD1 covers 7 bases. There are 13 residues in the CDR3. After removal of 5 bases from V and 6 bases from J, the junction contained 7 bases not matched to a gene. CDR1 is DFQATT, CDR2 SNEGSKA, per germline (reference sequence). The CDR3 bases are TGCAGTGCTTCGGACAGGCCCAGTCAGCCCCAGCATTTT. It yields the protein CSASDRPSQPQHF.

This clonotype was observed a few times. The chain links TRBV12-3 or TRBV12-4 to TRBJ2-5, with D perhaps TRBD1 (5 bases). Trimming left V 10 bases short and J 7 bases short, with 25 bases between. The CDR3 contains 15 residues. In nucleotides, the CDR3 is TGTGCCACCCGCAGGGTTTCAAACAGGCCCCTGACCCAGTACTTC. As protein: CATRRVSNRPLTQYF.

The gene calls are TRBV6-1 and TRBJ1-5, with a possible D match to TRBD1 (6 bases). The CDR3 runs to 14 residues. From germline, CDR1 is MNHNS and CDR2 SASEGT. V was clipped by 7 bases and J by 7 bases, with 17 bases between them. The CDR3, as DNA: TGTGCCAGCAATCGACTGAGGGGGGAACAGCCCCAGCATTTT. The encoded protein is CASNRLRGEQPQHF.

This clonotype was detected only a few times. This may come from a read error, since a much larger clone is one base off. The chain combines TRBV6-2 or TRBV6-3 with TRBJ2-7, with D possibly being TRBD1 or TRBD2 (5 bases each). Germline loops: CDR1 MNHEY, CDR2 SVGEGT. CDR3 size: 13 residues. The V and J ends lost 2 bases and 2 bases respectively, with 7 bases between them. The CDR3 here is CASSYRGPYEQYF. For the CDR3, the DNA is TGTGCCAGCAGTTACAGGGGACCCTACGAGCAGTACTTC.

This clonotype turned up a few times. The gene calls are TRBV20-1 and TRBJ2-1; possible D gene TRBD2, 6 bases. The V gene lost 1 base and the J gene lost 8 bases, with 18 bases spanning the gap. CDR1 and CDR2 from the germline V gene are DFQATT and SNEGSKA (reference sequence). This CDR3 has 15 residues. The DNA of the CDR3 is TGCAGTGCTAGAGCCCCAGGAGCGGGCGTGGATGAGCAGTTCTTC. Its protein product is CSARAPGAGVDEQFF.

This chain links TRBV18 with TRBJ2-3, with a weak D call TRBD2 (7 bases). The CDR3 totals 14 residues. Deletions cut 8 bases from V and 3 bases from J, with 15 bases between. Germline values: CDR1 KGHSH, CDR2 LQKENI. The CDR3 DNA is TGTGCCAGCACTCAGGGGACTATGACAGATACGCAGTATTTT. It yields the protein CASTQGTMTDTQYF.

This sequence joins TRBV10-3 and TRBJ2-2; either TRBD1 or TRBD2 may fit D (6 bases each). Trimming took off 0 bases at V and 0 bases at J, with 14 bases between the two ends. The CDR3 is 18 amino acids. The germline gives CDR1 ENHRY, CDR2 SYGVKD. CDR3: CAISESLSGASNTGELFF. In DNA form, the CDR3 reads TGTGCCATCAGTGAGTCGCTATCGGGGGCCTCGAACACCGGGGAGCTGTTTTTT.

The rearrangement links TRBV6-1 to TRBJ2-1; TRBD2 might be the D (5 bases). The CDR3 has 15 amino acids. Germline V gene sequence: CDR1 MNHNS, CDR2 SASEGT. The V end lost 7 bases, the J end lost 2 bases, and 15 bases lay between the germline ends. The CDR3: CASKDVAGTYNEQFF. The DNA for the CDR3 is TGTGCCAGCAAGGACGTTGCGGGTACCTACAATGAGCAGTTCTTC.

The chain has TRBV12-3 or TRBV12-4 and TRBJ2-7; TRBD2 matches at 9 bases. The junction had 15 bases not matched to a gene; V was cut back by 4 bases and J by 5 bases. This CDR3 spans 17 amino acids. The CDR3 region is CASSSSFQAGGLNEQYF. In DNA form, the CDR3 reads TGTGCCAGCAGTTCCTCATTCCAAGCGGGGGGTCTAAACGAGCAGTACTTC.

V usage is TRBV5-6 and J usage is TRBJ2-2; no firm D call. Trimming removed 6 bases at V and 1 base at J, with 7 bases between. Germline V gene sequence: CDR1 SGHDT, CDR2 YYEEEE. This CDR3 is built from 13 residues. CDR3: CASNLQNTGELFF. Written as DNA, the CDR3 is TGTGCCAGCAACCTACAGAACACCGGGGAGCTGTTTTTT.

This sequence joins TRBV12-3 or TRBV12-4 and TRBJ2-1, with D possibly being TRBD1 or TRBD2 (6 bases each). V shed 7 bases and J shed 4 bases, with 17 bases lying between them. This CDR3 is 15 amino acids long. The CDR3 DNA reads TGTGCCAGCAAGCGGGCAGGGGTACGGTACAATGAGCAGTTCTTC. The encoded protein is CASKRAGVRYNEQFF.

V usage is TRBV20-1 and J usage is TRBJ1-5; 7 nucleotides line up with TRBD1. The CDR3 has 12 residues. Germline CDR1 DFQATT, CDR2 SNEGSKA (reference sequence). V dropped 3 bases and J dropped 7; count of bases not matched to a gene: 3. CDR3 in DNA: TGCAGTGCTAGTCACAGGGGCCAGCCCCAGCATTTT. This codes for CSASHRGQPQHF.

Regarding this clonotype: This may be a read error: a much more frequent sequence differs by one nucleotide. The chain carries TRBV20-1 and TRBJ2-5, with a weak D call TRBD1 (5 bases). This CDR3 contains 10 residues. The V end was cut by 6 bases, the J end by 7 bases, with 9 bases between. The V gene's germline CDR1 is DFQATT and CDR2 SNEGSKA (reference sequence). This CDR3 reads CSAQGVTQYF. DNA for the CDR3: TGCAGTGCCCAGGGTGTGACCCAGTACTTC.

The chain is built from TRBV20-1 and TRBJ1-5; tentatively, D is TRBD1 (5 bases). The germline V gene has CDR1 DFQATT and CDR2 SNEGSKA (reference sequence). The CDR3 has 13 amino acids. V shed 4 bases and J shed 3 bases, with 10 bases lying between them. CDR3 in amino acids: CSAKDTNNQPQHF. DNA of the CDR3: TGCAGTGCTAAGGACACGAACAATCAGCCCCAGCATTTT.

This clonotype was counted at least ten times. The chain carries TRBV7-2 and TRBJ2-7, with 9 bases lining up with TRBD1. The CDR3 consists of 14 residues. Germline V gene data show CDR1 as SGHTA and CDR2 as FQGNSA. Losses at the gene ends were 4 bases for V and 4 bases for J; bases not matched to a gene: 5. The CDR3 DNA follows: TGTGCCAGCAGCTCGGGGACAGGGTATTACGAGCAGTACTTC. This sequence encodes CASSSGTGYYEQYF.

The chain employs TRBV3-1 and TRBJ1-6; D is ambiguous. There are 13 residues in the CDR3. Germline V CDR1 and CDR2: LGHDT, YNNKEL (reference sequence). The V end was cut by 0 bases, the J end by 10 bases, with 7 bases between. CDR3 sequence: CASSQDRRSPLHF. DNA of the CDR3: TGTGCCAGCAGCCAAGATCGCCGATCACCCCTCCACTTT.

The gene calls are TRBV7-8 and TRBJ1-6, with a weak D call TRBD1 (6 bases). V was pared by 0 bases and J by 7 bases, with 16 bases between. The CDR3 is 17 amino acids. CDR1 SGHVS and CDR2 FQNEAQ come from the germline V gene. The CDR3 DNA sequence: TGTGCCAGCAGCTTAGCAGGGACACTGTGGGGGAATTCACCCCTCCACTTT. It specifies CASSLAGTLWGNSPLHF.

This clonotype came up a few times. The CDR3: CASSRDHRETQYF. As DNA, the CDR3 is TGTGCCAGCAGCCGGGACCACCGGGAGACCCAGTACTTC. This chain links TRBV6-1 with TRBJ2-5; D might be TRBD1 or TRBD2, each matching 5 bases. Germline lookup yields CDR1 MNHNS and CDR2 SASEGT. The V end lost 6 bases, the J end lost 5 bases, and 13 bases lay between the germline ends. The CDR3 spans 13 residues.

This clonotype appeared a few times. V and J are TRBV7-2 and TRBJ1-2, with a weak D call TRBD1 (5 bases). Germline lookup yields CDR1 SGHTA and CDR2 FQGNSA. The CDR3 has 15 amino acids. V lost 4 bases, J lost 4 bases, and 16 bases lay in between. CDR3 in amino acids: CASSSSGTGSYGYTF. DNA of the CDR3: TGTGCCAGCAGCTCCTCGGGAACAGGATCCTATGGCTACACCTTC.

There are a few counts of this clonotype. The chain links TRBV28 to TRBJ2-3, with D unresolved. The CDR3 contains 12 residues. V gave up 6 bases and J gave up 6 bases, with 10 bases separating them. CDR1 and CDR2 (germline): MDHEN, SYDVKM. The CDR3 reads CASSVLMDTQYF. DNA of the CDR3: TGTGCCAGCAGCGTACTAATGGATACGCAGTATTTT.

V is TRBV5-1 and J is TRBJ1-5; 9 bases line up with TRBD1. Germline V gene lookup returns CDR1 SGHRS and CDR2 YFSETQ. V lost 2 bases and J lost 6; bases outside the gene matches: 3. The CDR3 spans 14 residues. For the CDR3, the DNA is TGCGCCAGCAGCTTACAGGGGGCCGGTCAGCCCCAGCATTTT. This encodes CASSLQGAGQPQHF.

The rearrangement links TRBV6-2 or TRBV6-3 to TRBJ2-7, with D possibly being TRBD2 (5 bases). Trimming took 7 bases from V and 2 from J, leaving 15 bases between them. Germline CDR1 reads MNHEY; CDR2 reads SVGEGT. This CDR3 has 14 amino acids. CDR3 DNA: TGTGCCAGCACCCCAAAGGGTAGCGCCTACGAGCAGTACTTC. Its protein product is CASTPKGSAYEQYF.

With respect to this clonotype: Since a much larger clone is just one base distant, this may be a read error. This chain connects TRBV29-1 to TRBJ2-3; D is undetermined. Trimming left V 0 bases short and J 5 bases short, with 15 bases between. CDR3 length: 15 amino acids. The germline CDR1 and CDR2 sequences are SQVTM and ANQGSEA. CDR3 coding DNA: TGCAGCGTTGAAGATGGGCTATCGGTGGGAGATACGCAGTATTTT. It codes for CSVEDGLSVGDTQYF.

This sequence joins TRBV29-1 and TRBJ2-7; TRBD2 aligns across 13 bases. Germline V lookup: CDR1 SQVTM, CDR2 ANQGSEA. V shed 6 bases and J 7 bases; nucleotides not matched to a gene: 12. The CDR3 is made up of 15 amino acids. As DNA, the CDR3 is TGCAGCGTGGAGAGTGGACTAGCGGGAGCCAGAGAGCAGTACTTC. Amino acids: CSVESGLAGAREQYF.

The J gene is TRBJ2-7, the V gene TRBV7-2, with D tentatively TRBD1 (5 bases). CDR3 size: 15 residues. Germline CDR1 SGHTA, CDR2 FQGNSA. Trimming took 2 bases from V and 3 from J, leaving 14 bases between them. In DNA, the CDR3 is TGTGCCAGCAGCTTACGGGTTGACAGAAACTACGAGCAGTACTTC. It is translated as CASSLRVDRNYEQYF.